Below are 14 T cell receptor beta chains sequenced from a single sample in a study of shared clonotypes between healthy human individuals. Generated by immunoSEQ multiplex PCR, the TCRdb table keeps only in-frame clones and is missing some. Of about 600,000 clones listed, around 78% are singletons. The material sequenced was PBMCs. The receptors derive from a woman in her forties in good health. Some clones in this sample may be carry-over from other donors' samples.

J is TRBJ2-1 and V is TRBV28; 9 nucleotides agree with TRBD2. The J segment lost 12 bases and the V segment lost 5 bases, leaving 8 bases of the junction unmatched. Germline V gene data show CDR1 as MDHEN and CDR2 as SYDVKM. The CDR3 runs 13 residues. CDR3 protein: CASSPPGLATQFF. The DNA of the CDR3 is TGTGCCAGCAGTCCTCCGGGACTAGCAACGCAGTTCTTC.

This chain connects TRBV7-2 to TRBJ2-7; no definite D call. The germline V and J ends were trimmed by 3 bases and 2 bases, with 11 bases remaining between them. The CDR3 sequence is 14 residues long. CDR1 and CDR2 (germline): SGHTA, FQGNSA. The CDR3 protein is CASSFKGFTYEQYF. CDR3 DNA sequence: TGTGCCAGCAGCTTTAAAGGATTCACCTACGAGCAGTACTTC.

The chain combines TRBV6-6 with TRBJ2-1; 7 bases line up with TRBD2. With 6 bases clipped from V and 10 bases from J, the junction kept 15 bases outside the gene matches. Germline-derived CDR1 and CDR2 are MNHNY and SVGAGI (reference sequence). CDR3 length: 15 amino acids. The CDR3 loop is CASSKLLAWSGEQFF. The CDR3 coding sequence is TGTGCCAGCAGCAAACTACTAGCGTGGTCGGGGGAGCAGTTCTTC.

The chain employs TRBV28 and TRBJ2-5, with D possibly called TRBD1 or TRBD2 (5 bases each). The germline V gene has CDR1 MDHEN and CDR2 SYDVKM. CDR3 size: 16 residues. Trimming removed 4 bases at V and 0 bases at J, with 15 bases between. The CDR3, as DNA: TGTGCCAGCAGTTCCCCCGGTAGAGGGGACCAAGAGACCCAGTACTTC. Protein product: CASSSPGRGDQETQYF.

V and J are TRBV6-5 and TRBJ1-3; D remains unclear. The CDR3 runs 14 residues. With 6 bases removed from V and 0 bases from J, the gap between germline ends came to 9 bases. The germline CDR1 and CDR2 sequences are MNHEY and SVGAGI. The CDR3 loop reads CASRRHSSGNTIYF. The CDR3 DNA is TGTGCCAGCAGAAGACATAGCTCTGGAAACACCATATATTTT.

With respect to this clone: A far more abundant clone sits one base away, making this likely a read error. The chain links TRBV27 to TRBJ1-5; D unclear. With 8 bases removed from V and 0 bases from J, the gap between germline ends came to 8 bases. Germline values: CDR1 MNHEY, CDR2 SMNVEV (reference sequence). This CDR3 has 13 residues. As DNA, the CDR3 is TGTGCCAGCGGCCCTTATAGCAATCAGCCCCAGCATTTT. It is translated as CASGPYSNQPQHF.

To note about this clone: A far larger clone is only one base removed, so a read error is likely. The chain's CDR3 is CAWSWMITGYNEQFF. The CDR3 bases are TGTGCCTGGAGTTGGATGATAACGGGGTACAATGAGCAGTTCTTC. J is TRBJ2-1 and V is TRBV30; D is perhaps TRBD2 (5 bases). This CDR3 contains 15 residues. The V end was cut by 2 bases, the J end by 4 bases, with 15 bases between. Germline CDR1 is GTSNPN and CDR2 is SVGIG (reference sequence).

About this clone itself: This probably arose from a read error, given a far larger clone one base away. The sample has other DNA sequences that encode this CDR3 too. The CDR3 sequence is CASSPGVPYEQYF. In nucleotides, the CDR3 is TGTGCCAGCTCCCCCGGGGTACCCTACGAGCAGTACTTC. V is TRBV19 and J is TRBJ2-7, with a weak D call TRBD2 (5 bases). This CDR3 comprises 13 residues. Trimming took 9 bases from V and 2 from J, leaving 14 bases between them. Germline CDR1 LNHDA, CDR2 SQIVND (reference sequence).

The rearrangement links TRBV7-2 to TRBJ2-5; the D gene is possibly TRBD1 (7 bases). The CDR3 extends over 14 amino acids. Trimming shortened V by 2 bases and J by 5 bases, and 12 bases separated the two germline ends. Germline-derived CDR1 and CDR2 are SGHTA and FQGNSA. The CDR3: CASSLYGGQETQYF. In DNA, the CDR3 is TGTGCCAGCAGCTTATACGGGGGACAGGAGACCCAGTACTTC.

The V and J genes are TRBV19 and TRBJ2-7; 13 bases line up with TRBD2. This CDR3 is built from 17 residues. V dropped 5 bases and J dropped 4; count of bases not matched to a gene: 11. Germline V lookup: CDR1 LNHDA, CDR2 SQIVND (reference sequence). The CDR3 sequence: CASSSRLAGGPGYEQYF. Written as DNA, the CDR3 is TGTGCCAGTAGTTCAAGACTAGCGGGGGGTCCCGGTTACGAGCAGTACTTC. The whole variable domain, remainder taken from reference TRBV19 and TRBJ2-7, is DGGITQSPKYLFRKEGQNVTLSCEQNLNHDAMYWYRQDPGQGLRLIYYSQIVNDFQKGDIAEGYSVSREKKESFPLTVTSAQKNPTAFYLCASSSRLAGGPGYEQYFGPGTRLTVT.

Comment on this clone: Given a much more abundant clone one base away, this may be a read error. CDR3 nucleotide sequence: TGTGCCAGCAGCTCGACACTGAACACTGAAGCTTTCTTT. Protein: CASSSTLNTEAFF. V usage is TRBV11-1 and J usage is TRBJ1-1; D gene uncertain. Per the germline V gene, CDR1 is SGHAT and CDR2 is FQDESV (reference sequence). Trimming shortened V by 4 bases and J by 0 bases, and 6 bases separated the two germline ends. CDR3 length: 13 amino acids.

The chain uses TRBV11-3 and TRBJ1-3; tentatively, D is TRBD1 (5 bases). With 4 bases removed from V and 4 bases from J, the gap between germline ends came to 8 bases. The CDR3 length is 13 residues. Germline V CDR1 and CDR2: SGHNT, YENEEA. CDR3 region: CASSSNRGNTIYF. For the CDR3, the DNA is TGTGCCAGCAGCTCGAACAGGGGAAACACCATATATTTT.

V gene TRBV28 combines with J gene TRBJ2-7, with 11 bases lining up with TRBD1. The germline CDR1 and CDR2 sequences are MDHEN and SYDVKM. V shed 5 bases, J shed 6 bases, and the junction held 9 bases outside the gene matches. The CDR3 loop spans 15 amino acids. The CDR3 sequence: CASSLGQGARGEQYF. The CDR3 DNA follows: TGTGCCAGCAGTCTTGGACAGGGGGCGAGGGGCGAGCAGTACTTC.

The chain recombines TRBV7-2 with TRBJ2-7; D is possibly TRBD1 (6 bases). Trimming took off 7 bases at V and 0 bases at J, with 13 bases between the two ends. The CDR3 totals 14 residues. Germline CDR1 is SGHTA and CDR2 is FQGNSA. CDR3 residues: CASIQGPSSYEQYF. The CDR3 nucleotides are TGTGCCAGCATACAGGGCCCTAGCTCCTACGAGCAGTACTTC.